The T cell receptor (beta chain) under discussion was sequenced for a study of OX40 agonist ivuxolimab in advanced cancers. TCRdb keeps only in-frame clones here, not all; method: immunoSEQ multiplex PCR. The sample consists of 80,000 or so clones, around four fifths of them appearing once. CDR1 LNHDA and CDR2 SQIVND come from the germline V gene (reference sequence). CDR3 length: 17 amino acids. Trimming stripped 3 bases from V and 3 bases from J, with 17 bases between. At cycle 4 day 1, cycle 7 day 1, and baseline, blood was sampled. This specimen consisted of CD4+ or CD8+ T cells sorted from blood, obtained in a trial of the OX40 agonist ivuxolimab. This chain links TRBV19 with TRBJ2-2, with D perhaps given as TRBD1 or TRBD2 (5 bases each). This receptor was obtained from an adult with an advanced solid tumor such as melanoma, head and neck, liver or kidney cancer. The CDR3 region is CASSMWGFRDHTGELFF. The CDR3 bases are TGTGCCAGTAGTATGTGGGGGTTTAGAGATCACACCGGGGAGCTGTTTTTT.